The source of this T cell receptor (delta chain) is a study of γδ T cells in repeated Plasmodium falciparum infection. Overall study: Malaria-naive adults were infected with P. falciparum NF54 four times over around 600 days. Malian samples came from no-transmission periods or across acute febrile malaria episodes.

TCRdb ran CATT on the multiplex PCR reads. The sample shows tens of thousands of delta-chain clones, less than 1% of them seen only once. Germline V gene data show CDR1 as TSWWSYY and CDR2 as QGS. The V end lost 4 bases, the J end lost 1 base, and 19 bases lay between the germline ends. The CDR3 has 17 residues. Gammadelta T cells were flow-sorted from PBMC into Vgamma9/Vdelta2+ and Vdelta2-negative populations for bulk analysis. Many counts were recorded for this clone. The chain has TRDV1 and TRDJ1; D remains ambiguous. Material: gamma-delta T cells from blood. The clonotype originates from a pool of human donors (malaria-infected and uninfected, not separated). The CDR3, as DNA: TGTGCTCTTGGGGTCAAACGGCGAGTACTTCGCACCGATAAACTCATCTTT. It codes for CALGVKRRVLRTDKLIF.